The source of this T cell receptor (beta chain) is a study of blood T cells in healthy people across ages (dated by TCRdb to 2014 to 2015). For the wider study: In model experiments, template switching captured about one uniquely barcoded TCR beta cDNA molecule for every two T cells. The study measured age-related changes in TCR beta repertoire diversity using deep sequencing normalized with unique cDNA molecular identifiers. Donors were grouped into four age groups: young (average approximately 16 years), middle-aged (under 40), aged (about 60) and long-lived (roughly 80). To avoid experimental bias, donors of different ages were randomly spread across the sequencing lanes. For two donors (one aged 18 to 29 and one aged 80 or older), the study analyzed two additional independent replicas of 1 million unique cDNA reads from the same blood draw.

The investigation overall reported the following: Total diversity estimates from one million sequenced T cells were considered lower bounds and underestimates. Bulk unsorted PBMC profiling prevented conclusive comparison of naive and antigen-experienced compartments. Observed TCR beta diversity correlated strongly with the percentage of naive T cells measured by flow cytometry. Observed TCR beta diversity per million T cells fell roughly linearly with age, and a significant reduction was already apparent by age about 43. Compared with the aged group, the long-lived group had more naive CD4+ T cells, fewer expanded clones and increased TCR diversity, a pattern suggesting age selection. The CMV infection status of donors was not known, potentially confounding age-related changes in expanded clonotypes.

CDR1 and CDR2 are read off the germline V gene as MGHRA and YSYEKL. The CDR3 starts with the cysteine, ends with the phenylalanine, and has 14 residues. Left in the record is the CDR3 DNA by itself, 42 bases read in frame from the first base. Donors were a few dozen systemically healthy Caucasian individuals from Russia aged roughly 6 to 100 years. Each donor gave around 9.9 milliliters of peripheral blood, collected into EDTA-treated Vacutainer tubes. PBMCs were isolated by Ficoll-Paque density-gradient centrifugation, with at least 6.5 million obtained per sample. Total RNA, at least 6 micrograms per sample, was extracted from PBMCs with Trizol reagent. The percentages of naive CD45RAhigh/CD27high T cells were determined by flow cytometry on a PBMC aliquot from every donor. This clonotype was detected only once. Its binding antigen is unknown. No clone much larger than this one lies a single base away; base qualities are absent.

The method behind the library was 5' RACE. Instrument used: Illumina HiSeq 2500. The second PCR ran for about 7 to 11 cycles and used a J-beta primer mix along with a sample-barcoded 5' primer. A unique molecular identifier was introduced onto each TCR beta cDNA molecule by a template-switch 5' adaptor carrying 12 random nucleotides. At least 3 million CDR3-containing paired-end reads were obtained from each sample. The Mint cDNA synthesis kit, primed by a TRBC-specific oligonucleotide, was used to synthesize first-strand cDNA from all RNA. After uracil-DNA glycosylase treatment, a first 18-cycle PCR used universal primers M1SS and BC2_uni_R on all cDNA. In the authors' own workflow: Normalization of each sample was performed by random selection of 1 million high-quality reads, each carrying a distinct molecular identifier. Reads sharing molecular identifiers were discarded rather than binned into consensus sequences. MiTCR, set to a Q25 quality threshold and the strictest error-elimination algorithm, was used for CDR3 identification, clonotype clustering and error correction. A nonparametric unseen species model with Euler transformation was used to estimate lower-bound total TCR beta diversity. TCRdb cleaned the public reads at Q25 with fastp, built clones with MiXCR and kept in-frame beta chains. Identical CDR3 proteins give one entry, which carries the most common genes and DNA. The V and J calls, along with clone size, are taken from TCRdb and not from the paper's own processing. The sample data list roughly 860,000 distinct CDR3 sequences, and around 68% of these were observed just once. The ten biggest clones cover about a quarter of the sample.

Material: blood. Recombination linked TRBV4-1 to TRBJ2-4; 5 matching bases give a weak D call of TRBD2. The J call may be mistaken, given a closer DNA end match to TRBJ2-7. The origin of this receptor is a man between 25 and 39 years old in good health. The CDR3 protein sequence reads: CASSQDPRGYEQYF. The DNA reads TGCGCCAGCAGCCAAGACCCCAGAGGGTACGAGCAGTACTTC.